The present T cell receptor beta chain was sequenced within a study of T cell changes during pregnancy in multiple sclerosis. Measured with immunoSEQ multiplex PCR; TCRdb has only the in-frame clones, and not every one. The sample holds roughly 48,000 clones; approximately 88% are singletons and the top ten take roughly 1.2%. Germline assignment: CDR1 MGHRA and CDR2 YSYEKL. The ends lost 1 base at V and 5 bases at J; junction bases unmatched: 5. The CDR3 consists of 16 residues. This chain connects TRBV4-1 to TRBJ2-1, with 10 bases that match TRBD2. The specimen comprised CD4+ T cells from peripheral blood mononuclear cells, sampled in the second trimester of pregnancy. The receptor's source is a female donor with multiple sclerosis, enrolled in a pregnancy study. CDR3 protein: CASSQVGLAGDNEQFF. The CDR3 DNA sequence: TGCGCCAGCAGCCAAGTAGGCCTAGCGGGAGACAATGAGCAGTTCTTC.